The T cell receptor beta chain under discussion was sequenced for a study of beta chain features in type 1 diabetes. This clone was seen only a few times. The antigen remains unidentified. Broader study findings: Type 1 diabetes patients showed fewer insertions and more deletions at VDJ junctions. Moderate but significant shortening of TCRB CDR3s was recorded in all four CD4+ subsets from Type 1 diabetes patients.

The germline V gene has CDR1 SQVTM and CDR2 ANQGSEA. V was pared by 1 base and J by 2 bases, with 5 bases between. The CDR3 has 12 residues. What was sequenced were expressed TCRB transcripts, since all of the isolated RNA had been reverse transcribed. Assay: immunoSEQ multiplex PCR; the TCRdb copy retains only in-frame clones and omits some. The repertoire holds around 690,000 clones, with 9.5% to 15% as singletons. Sequencing was performed on naive CD4+ T cells from blood. This clonotype was sampled from a man aged 25 to 45 with type 1 diabetes. This sequence joins TRBV29-1 and TRBJ2-5; D ambiguous. As DNA, the CDR3 is TGCAGCGTTGAAGTACAGCAAGAGACCCAGTACTTC. Protein: CSVEVQQETQYF.